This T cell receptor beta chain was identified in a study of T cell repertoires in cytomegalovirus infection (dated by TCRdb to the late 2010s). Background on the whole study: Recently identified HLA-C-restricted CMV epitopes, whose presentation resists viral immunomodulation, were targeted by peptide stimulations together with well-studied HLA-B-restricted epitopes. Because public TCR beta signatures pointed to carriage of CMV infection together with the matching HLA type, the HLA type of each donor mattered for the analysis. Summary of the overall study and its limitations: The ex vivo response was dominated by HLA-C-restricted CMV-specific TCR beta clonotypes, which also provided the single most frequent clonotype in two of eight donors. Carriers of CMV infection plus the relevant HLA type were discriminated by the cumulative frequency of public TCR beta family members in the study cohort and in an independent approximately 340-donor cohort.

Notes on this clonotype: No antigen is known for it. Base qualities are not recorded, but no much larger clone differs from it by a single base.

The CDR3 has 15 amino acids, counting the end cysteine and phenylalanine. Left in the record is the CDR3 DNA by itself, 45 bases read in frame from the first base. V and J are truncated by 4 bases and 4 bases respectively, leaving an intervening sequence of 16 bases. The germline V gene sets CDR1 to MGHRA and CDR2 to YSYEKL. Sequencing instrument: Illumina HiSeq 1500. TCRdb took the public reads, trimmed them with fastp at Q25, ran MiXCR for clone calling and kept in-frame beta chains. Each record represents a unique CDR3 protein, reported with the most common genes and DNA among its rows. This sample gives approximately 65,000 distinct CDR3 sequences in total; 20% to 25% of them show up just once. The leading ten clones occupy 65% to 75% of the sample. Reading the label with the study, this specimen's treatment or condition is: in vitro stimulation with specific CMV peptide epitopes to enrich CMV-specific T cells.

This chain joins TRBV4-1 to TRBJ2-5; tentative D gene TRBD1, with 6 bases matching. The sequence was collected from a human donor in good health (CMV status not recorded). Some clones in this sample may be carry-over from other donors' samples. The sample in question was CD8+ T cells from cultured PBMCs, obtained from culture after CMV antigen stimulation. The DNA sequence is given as TGCGCCAGCAGCCTAATTATACAGGGCGGAGAGACCCAGTACTTC. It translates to CASSLIIQGGETQYF.